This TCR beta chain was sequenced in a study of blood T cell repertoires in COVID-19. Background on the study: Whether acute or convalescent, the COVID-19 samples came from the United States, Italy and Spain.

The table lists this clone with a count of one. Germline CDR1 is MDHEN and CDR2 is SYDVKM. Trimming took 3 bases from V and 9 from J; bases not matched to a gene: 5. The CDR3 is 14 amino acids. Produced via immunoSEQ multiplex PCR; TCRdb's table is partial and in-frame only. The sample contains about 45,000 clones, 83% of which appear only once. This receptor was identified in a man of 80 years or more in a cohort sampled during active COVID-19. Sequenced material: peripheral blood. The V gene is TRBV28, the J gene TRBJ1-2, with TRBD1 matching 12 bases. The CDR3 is CASSFSGQGASYTF. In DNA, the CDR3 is TGTGCCAGCAGTTTCTCGGGACAGGGGGCGAGCTACACCTTC.